The 6 T cell receptor beta chains listed next were all sequenced from one sample in a study of T cells in women clearing cervical HPV infection. The method was immunoSEQ multiplex PCR; TCRdb's version includes in-frame clones alone and lacks a portion of them. This sample's table has tens of thousands of clones. The sample taken for sequencing was blood buffy coat. All receptors derive from a woman aged 18 to 75 with a cervical HPV16 infection that either progressed to CIN3+ or cleared (not recorded which).

Points on this clone: The read stops 3 residues short of the end of the CDR3; the missing end is completed from the germline J gene. This chain connects TRBV30 to TRBJ2-4; no definite D call. Germline V CDR1 and CDR2: GTSNPN, SVGIG (reference sequence). The CDR3 is 14 residues long. The CDR3 DNA, read in part, is TGTGCCTGGAGTGTACCTCCAGGAGTCTATGGT. As protein: CAWSVPPGVYG. The whole CDR3 sequence reads CAWSVPPGVYGQYF.

A remark on this clone: The read finishes 3 residues shy of the CDR3 end, and the germline J gene is used to complete it. This chain links TRBV5-1 with TRBJ1-2; D is perhaps TRBD1 (5 bases). The CDR3 is 16 residues long. The germline CDR1 and CDR2 sequences are SGHRS and YFSETQ. CDR3 DNA (partial): TGCGCCAGCAGCCTCATAGGGGATCCAACGCCGAAGGGC. Its protein product is CASSLIGDPTPKG. The full CDR3 reads CASSLIGDPTPKGYTF.

As for this clone: The read ends 3 residues early relative to the CDR3; the germline J gene fills the gap. The chain links TRBV5-1 to TRBJ1-3; TRBD1 might be the D (5 bases). The CDR3 is made up of 14 amino acids. Trimming stripped 0 bases from V and 2 bases from J, with 6 bases between. Germline assignment: CDR1 SGHRS and CDR2 YFSETQ. The covered CDR3 bases are TGCGCCAGCAGCTTGGCAGGGACTGGAAACACC. It yields the protein CASSLAGTGNT. The whole CDR3 is CASSLAGTGNTIYF.

Of note for this clone: The junction shows a germline mismatch at one end, possibly a read error. The read stops 3 residues short of the end of the CDR3; the missing end is completed from the germline J gene. The rearrangement joins TRBV7-9 to TRBJ2-7; 7 bases align to TRBD1. This CDR3 is built from 13 residues. Germline assignment: CDR1 SEHNR and CDR2 FQNEAQ (reference sequence). The part of the CDR3 DNA that was read is TGTACCAGCAGCCTAGGACAGGCCTACGAG. It encodes CTSSLGQAYE. The full CDR3 reads CTSSLGQAYEQYF.

Concerning this clone: The read gets to within 3 residues of the CDR3 end, and the germline J gene fills in the rest. The chain couples TRBV10-1 to TRBJ2-7; D is unresolved. Trimming took 2 bases from V and 2 from J, leaving 7 bases between them. CDR1 is WNHNN and CDR2 is SYGVQD in the germline V gene (reference sequence). The CDR3 loop spans 13 amino acids. CDR3 residues: CASSEGTTYEQYF. Incomplete CDR3 DNA: TGCGCCAGCAGTGAGGGCACTACCTACGAG.

With respect to this clone: The CDR3 is cut off 3 residues early in the read; its end comes from the germline J gene. The rearrangement uses TRBV20-1 and TRBJ2-7; D may be TRBD1 (6 bases). Germline V gene sequence: CDR1 DFQATT, CDR2 SNEGSKA (reference sequence). V gave up 6 bases and J gave up 3 bases, with 18 bases separating them. The CDR3 sequence is 14 residues long. The CDR3 protein is CSASPPTGHYEQYF. Incomplete CDR3 DNA: TGCAGTGCGAGTCCACCGACAGGTCACTACGAG.